One and the same sample provided the 25 T cell receptor beta chains below, sequenced in a study of blood T cells in healthy people across ages. With a J-beta primer mix and a sample-barcoded 5' primer, a second PCR ran roughly 6 to 12 cycles. TCRdb passed the 5' RACE reads through MiXCR, listing each CDR3 protein once. Of roughly 650,000 distinct CDR3 sequences in the sample, about a third are singletons; the top ten hold about 16%. Sequencing was carried out using blood. The receptors derive from a woman of 80 years or more in good health.

In this sample, this clonotype turned up once. At one end the junction does not follow the germline gene, possibly because of a read error. This sequence joins TRBV6-2 or TRBV6-3 and TRBJ1-2, with no clear D. Germline lookup yields CDR1 MNHEY and CDR2 SVGEGT. There are 12 residues in the CDR3. The CDR3 sequence: CASTTYDYGHTF. In DNA form, the CDR3 reads TGTGCCAGCACGACGTACGACTATGGCCACACCTTC.

This clonotype has more than one count but fewer than ten. Possible read error: a much larger clone is one base away. The rearrangement joins TRBV5-1 to TRBJ2-3; tentatively, D is TRBD1 (6 bases). From germline, CDR1 is SGHRS and CDR2 YFSETQ. The CDR3 loop spans 13 amino acids. CDR3 DNA: TGCACCAGCAGCTTGGGGACACTCAATACGCAGTATTTT. Protein: CTSSLGTLNTQYF.

J is TRBJ2-7 and V is TRBV3-1; tentative D call: TRBD1 (5 bases). The length of the CDR3 is 12 residues. The germline V gene has CDR1 LGHDT and CDR2 YNNKEL (reference sequence). V lost 1 base to trimming and J lost 6 bases, with 7 bases between them. Written as DNA, the CDR3 is TGTGCCAGCAGCCAAGGACAGCTCGAGCAGTACTTC. Its protein product is CASSQGQLEQYF.

The rearrangement joins TRBV7-2 to TRBJ1-5; 8 bases align to TRBD1. CDR3 length: 14 amino acids. With V trimmed by 2 bases and J by 9 bases, 6 bases remained unmatched. Per the germline V gene, CDR1 is SGHTA and CDR2 is FQGNSA. The CDR3 coding sequence is TGTGCCAGCAGCTTACGACAGGGGACTCGGCCCCAGCATTTT. This gives the protein CASSLRQGTRPQHF. The full variable domain, its missing parts supplied by reference TRBV7-2 and TRBJ1-5, is GAGVSQSPSNKVTEKGKDVELRCDPISGHTALYWYRQSLGQGLEFLIYFQGNSAPDKSGLPSDRFSAERTGGSVSTLTIQRTQQEDSAVYLCASSLRQGTRPQHFGDGTRLSIL.

This clonotype was found many times. The chain uses TRBV5-1 and TRBJ2-5; D unresolved. Germline-derived CDR1 and CDR2 are SGHRS and YFSETQ. V shed 5 bases and J shed 1 base, with 12 bases lying between them. This CDR3 spans 14 amino acids. CDR3 sequence: CASSSGGLQETQYF. The CDR3 DNA reads TGCGCCAGCAGTTCTGGTGGGCTCCAAGAGACCCAGTACTTC.

Turning to this clonotype: Being one base from a much bigger clone, this may be a read error. V and J are TRBV18 and TRBJ2-7, with D tentatively TRBD1 (5 bases). Between the trimmed V and J ends, which lost 5 bases and 2 bases, there was a span of 10 bases. CDR3 length: 13 residues. The germline V gene has CDR1 KGHSH and CDR2 LQKENI. CDR3 sequence (DNA): TGTGCCAGCTCATCAGACAGTCCCTACGAGCAGTACTTC. Protein product: CASSSDSPYEQYF.

The table lists this clonotype with many counts. V usage is TRBV4-3 and J usage is TRBJ1-2; 7 bases are shared with TRBD1. Unmatched junction bases numbered 6, after V lost 1 base and J lost 4 bases. Germline V gives CDR1 LGHNA, CDR2 YSLEER. This CDR3 contains 15 residues. CDR3 in amino acids: CASSQGAGGTYGYTF. In nucleotides, the CDR3 is TGCGCCAGCAGCCAAGGGGCAGGGGGGACCTATGGCTACACCTTC.

J is TRBJ1-5 and V is TRBV7-2, with D hard to call. V was pared by 1 base and J by 3 bases, with 10 bases between. Germline CDR1 reads SGHTA; CDR2 reads FQGNSA. The length of the CDR3 is 15 residues. As DNA, the CDR3 is TGTGCCAGCAGCTTAGAGGTAGTCGACAATCAGCCCCAGCATTTT. As protein: CASSLEVVDNQPQHF.

The chain is built from TRBV29-1 and TRBJ2-5; 12 bases match TRBD2. This CDR3 comprises 14 residues. Germline CDR1 SQVTM, CDR2 ANQGSEA. V shed 1 base, J shed 3 bases, and the junction held 0 bases outside the gene matches. CDR3 sequence (DNA): TGCAGCGTTGAAGGACTAGCGGGAGAAGAGACCCAGTACTTC. Protein: CSVEGLAGEETQYF.

This clonotype was seen a handful of times. The genes are TRBV7-8 and TRBJ1-1; no clear D gene. This CDR3 is 13 amino acids long. Germline lookup yields CDR1 SGHVS and CDR2 FQNEAQ. V shed 2 bases and J shed 3 bases, with 7 bases lying between them. CDR3 nucleotide sequence: TGTGCCAGCAGCTTAATTTTGTACACTGAAGCTTTCTTT. This gives the protein CASSLILYTEAFF.

This clonotype was seen just once. A much bigger clone sits one base away, suggesting this may be a read error. The chain combines TRBV4-1 with TRBJ1-2; tentative D call: TRBD1 (5 bases). Trimming removed 2 bases at V and 4 bases at J, with 17 bases between. CDR1 and CDR2 (germline): MGHRA, YSYEKL. CDR3 size: 16 residues. DNA for the CDR3: TGCGCCAGCAGCCAAACACTTCAGGGCGGCGCCTATGGCTACACCTTC. It is translated as CASSQTLQGGAYGYTF.

CDR3 bases: TGTGCCAGCAGTTCCACACTCTATGCAGATACGCAGTATTTT. This sequence encodes CASSSTLYADTQYF. The V gene is TRBV6-2 or TRBV6-3, the J gene TRBJ2-3; no clear D gene. Per the germline V gene, CDR1 is MNHEY and CDR2 is SVGEGT. V was shortened by 4 bases and J by 4 bases, with 12 bases between the two germline ends. This CDR3 has 14 residues.

Comment on this clonotype: A much larger clonotype is one base distant, so this may be a read error. The chain is built from TRBV11-3 and TRBJ2-5; D is uncertain. The J call may be mistaken, given a closer DNA end match to TRBJ2-7. CDR1 and CDR2 (germline): SGHNT, YENEEA. This CDR3 has 13 amino acids. CDR3 protein: CASSVRSSSEQYF. In DNA form, the CDR3 reads TGTGCCAGCAGCGTCCGGTCGAGTTCCGAGCAGTACTTC.

The V gene is TRBV19, the J gene TRBJ2-1; maybe TRBD1 (6 bases). This CDR3 has 13 amino acids. Germline V gives CDR1 LNHDA, CDR2 SQIVND (reference sequence). V was pared by 0 bases and J by 9 bases, with 9 bases between. In DNA form, the CDR3 reads TGTGCCAGTAGTATAGATATCAGGGGTGAGCAGTTCTTC. Its protein is CASSIDIRGEQFF.

This clonotype was seen more than once but under ten times. The gene calls are TRBV30 and TRBJ2-1; 8 positions agree with TRBD2. The junction had 11 bases not matched to a gene; V was cut back by 0 bases and J by 7 bases. This CDR3 has 16 amino acids. From germline, CDR1 is GTSNPN and CDR2 SVGIG (reference sequence). The CDR3 spells CAWSVRTSRIINEQFF. The CDR3 DNA reads TGTGCCTGGAGTGTACGGACTAGCAGAATAATTAATGAGCAGTTCTTC.

This clonotype has ten or more counts. V gene TRBV27 combines with J gene TRBJ2-3; 8 positions match TRBD2. CDR1 MNHEY and CDR2 SMNVEV come from the germline V gene (reference sequence). This CDR3 has 16 amino acids. The V gene end was trimmed by 6 bases and the J gene end by 1 base; junction bases not matched to a gene: 9. This chain's CDR3 is CASSPVGGAGTDTQYF. The CDR3 DNA sequence: TGTGCCAGCAGCCCCGTCGGGGGGGCCGGCACAGATACGCAGTATTTT.

This clonotype was counted a few times. V and J are TRBV6-5 and TRBJ1-1; D might be TRBD1 (5 bases). This CDR3 is built from 16 residues. Germline loops: CDR1 MNHEY, CDR2 SVGAGI. With 7 bases removed from V and 1 base from J, the gap between germline ends came to 19 bases. CDR3 DNA: TGTGCCAGCACCCCCTGGGGCCAACTAAAGAACACTGAAGCTTTCTTT. This gives the protein CASTPWGQLKNTEAFF.

The chain joins TRBV20-1 to TRBJ1-5; the D gene is possibly TRBD1 (5 bases). V was trimmed by 1 base and J by 1 base, leaving 20 bases between them. There are 18 residues in the CDR3. CDR1 is DFQATT, CDR2 SNEGSKA, per germline (reference sequence). CDR3 protein: CSARGGGGLIQSNQPQHF. The CDR3 nucleotides are TGCAGTGCTAGAGGGGGGGGAGGACTGATCCAGAGCAATCAGCCCCAGCATTTT.

This clonotype was counted between two and nine times. This sequence joins TRBV7-3 and TRBJ2-2, with D unclear. Trimming took 5 bases from V and 2 from J, leaving 15 bases between them. CDR1 is SGHTA, CDR2 FQGTGA, per germline. This CDR3 contains 16 residues. DNA of the CDR3: TGTGCCAGCAGCCCCAGGACCTATGGTAACACCGGGGAGCTGTTTTTT. It is translated as CASSPRTYGNTGELFF.

Comments on this clonotype: It may be a read error: a sequence one base away is much more abundant. V and J are TRBV3-1 and TRBJ2-5; 8 bases line up with TRBD2. Germline V gene lookup returns CDR1 LGHDT and CDR2 YNNKEL (reference sequence). The CDR3 runs 17 residues. V lost 8 bases, J lost 2 bases, and 16 bases stayed unmatched. CDR3 nucleotide sequence: TGTGCCAGCGGCCGCGGCATCTCGGGGGGGACACAAGAGACCCAGTACTTC. Translating gives CASGRGISGGTQETQYF.

V is TRBV3-1 and J is TRBJ1-5, with D unclear. In germline, CDR1 is LGHDT, CDR2 YNNKEL (reference sequence). V gave up 3 bases and J gave up 7 bases, with 10 bases separating them. CDR3 size: 13 residues. In nucleotides, the CDR3 is TGTGCCAGCAGCCAGAGGCTGGGGCAGCCCCAGCATTTT. It codes for CASSQRLGQPQHF.

Points on this clonotype: A much bigger clone sits one base away, suggesting this may be a read error. The chain couples TRBV4-2 to TRBJ2-3, with D hard to call. Trimming removed 0 bases at V and 2 bases at J, with 3 bases between. This CDR3 has 13 residues. CDR1 is LGHNA, CDR2 YNFKEQ, per germline. The CDR3 nucleotides are TGTGCCAGCAGCCAAGAATACACAGATACGCAGTATTTT. This gives the protein CASSQEYTDTQYF.

With respect to this clonotype: This may be a read error: a much more frequent sequence differs by one nucleotide. The rearrangement uses TRBV9 and TRBJ1-2, with D unclear. The CDR3 consists of 15 residues. The germline V and J ends were trimmed by 0 bases and 8 bases, with 17 bases remaining between them. From germline, CDR1 is SGDLS and CDR2 YYNGEE. The chain's CDR3 is CASSVEGRPGLGYTF. CDR3 bases: TGTGCCAGCAGCGTAGAAGGCAGGCCGGGCTTAGGCTACACCTTC.

This clonotype was observed at least ten times. The V gene is TRBV29-1, the J gene TRBJ2-2; no reliable D call. Germline assignment: CDR1 SQVTM and CDR2 ANQGSEA. V was pared by 6 bases and J by 0 bases, with 11 bases between. This CDR3 has 14 residues. The CDR3 is CSVGRTANTGELFF. For the CDR3, the DNA is TGCAGCGTCGGCCGGACCGCGAACACCGGGGAGCTGTTTTTT.

The V gene is TRBV20-1, the J gene TRBJ2-3; the match to TRBD2 covers 7 bases. The CDR3 is made up of 13 amino acids. V lost 6 bases to trimming and J lost 0 bases; unmatched junction nucleotides: 3. The germline V gene encodes CDR1 DFQATT and CDR2 SNEGSKA (reference sequence). The CDR3 region is CSAETSSTDTQYF. Here the CDR3 DNA reads TGCAGTGCCGAGACTAGCAGCACAGATACGCAGTATTTT.